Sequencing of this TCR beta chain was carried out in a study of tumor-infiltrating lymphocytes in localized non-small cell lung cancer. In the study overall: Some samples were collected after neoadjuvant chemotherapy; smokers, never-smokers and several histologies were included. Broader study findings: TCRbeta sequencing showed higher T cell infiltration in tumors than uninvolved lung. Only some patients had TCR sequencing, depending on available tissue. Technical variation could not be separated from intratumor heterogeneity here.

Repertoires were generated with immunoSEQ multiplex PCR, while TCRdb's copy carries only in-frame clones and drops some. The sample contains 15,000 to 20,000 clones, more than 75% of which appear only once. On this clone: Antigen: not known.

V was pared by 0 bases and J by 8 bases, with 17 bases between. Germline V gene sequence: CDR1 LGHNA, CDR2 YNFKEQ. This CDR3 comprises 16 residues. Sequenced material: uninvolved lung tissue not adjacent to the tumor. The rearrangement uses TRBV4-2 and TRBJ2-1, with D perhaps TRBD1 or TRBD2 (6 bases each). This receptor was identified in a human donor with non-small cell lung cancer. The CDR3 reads CASSQDRGLSGDEQFF. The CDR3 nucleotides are TGTGCCAGCAGCCAAGATCGGGGGCTATCAGGGGATGAGCAGTTCTTC.